The T cell receptor (beta chain) under discussion was sequenced for a study of cytomegalovirus exposure and HLA in healthy donors. Study-wide points: Some V segments, TRBV6-2 and TRBV6-3 among them, were indistinguishable and were therefore excluded.

In germline, CDR1 is SGHNT, CDR2 YYREEE (reference sequence). The V segment lost 0 bases and the J segment 11 bases; nucleotides outside the gene matches: 11. The CDR3 length is 16 residues. With respect to this clone: Its target is not known.

The PCR was carried out with 60 Vbeta primers and 13 Jbeta primers. Sequencing was performed with immunoSEQ multiplex PCR; in TCRdb, only in-frame clones are kept and a portion is missing. The data hold approximately 160,000 clones, with over 70% observed a single time. The V and J genes are TRBV5-4 and TRBJ1-6; TRBD1 aligns across 7 bases. The clonotype was recovered from a man aged 25-40 years in good health and CMV-seropositive. Source material: PBMCs. The CDR3 protein is CASSLGGGTGEAPLHF. The CDR3 DNA is TGTGCCAGCAGCTTGGGAGGGGGCACAGGGGAAGCACCCCTCCACTTT.